What follows are 22 T cell receptor beta chains derived from one specimen sequenced in a study of cytomegalovirus exposure and HLA in healthy donors. The PCR contained 60 Vbeta and 13 Jbeta primers. The method was immunoSEQ multiplex PCR; TCRdb's version includes in-frame clones alone and lacks a portion of them. Of 65,000 to 90,000 clones listed, about 70% are singletons. Sequencing was done on a sample of PBMCs. These receptors came from a man between 40 and 49 years old in good health and CMV-seronegative.

This chain joins TRBV28 and TRBJ2-2, with 7 bases fitting TRBD1. Per the germline V gene, CDR1 is MDHEN and CDR2 is SYDVKM. Losses at the gene ends were 3 bases for V and 1 base for J; bases not matched to a gene: 2. The CDR3 covers 15 residues. DNA of the CDR3: TGTGCCAGCAGTTTTTGGACAGGGAACACCGGGGAGCTGTTTTTT. Translated, it gives CASSFWTGNTGELFF.

CDR3 sequence: CASSPGEGYGYTF. The CDR3 DNA follows: TGTGCCAGCAGCCCCGGGGAGGGCTATGGCTACACCTTC. The gene calls are TRBV7-3 and TRBJ1-2, with no clear D. CDR1 is SGHTA and CDR2 is FQGTGA in the germline V gene. Trimming removed 5 bases from V and 4 bases from J, with 11 bases in between. This CDR3 is built from 13 residues.

The chain carries TRBV4-3 and TRBJ2-6; TRBD2 matches 8 bases. This CDR3 spans 17 amino acids. J gave up 0 bases and V 0 bases, and 1 base lay outside the gene matches. Per germline, CDR1 LGHNA and CDR2 YSLEER. CDR3 amino acids: CASSQDGTSSGANVLTF. CDR3 DNA sequence: TGCGCCAGCAGCCAAGATGGGACTAGCTCTGGGGCCAACGTCCTGACTTTC.

The CDR3 loop reads CASSLGTLDTQYF. The CDR3 DNA reads TGTGCCAGCAGCTTGGGGACTTTGGATACGCAGTATTTT. The chain has TRBV7-3 and TRBJ2-3; D might be TRBD2 (6 bases). The V gene's germline CDR1 is SGHTA and CDR2 FQGTGA. The V and J ends lost 3 bases and 6 bases respectively, with 10 bases between them. The CDR3 loop spans 13 amino acids.

The sample holds a few counts of this clone. The chain has TRBV5-1 and TRBJ1-6; D unresolved. CDR1 is SGHRS and CDR2 is YFSETQ in the germline V gene. V lost 0 bases and J lost 5, with 6 bases in between. The CDR3 is 14 amino acids. The CDR3 DNA follows: TGCGCCAGCAGCTTGGAACAGAATAATTCACCCCTCCACTTT. Translated: CASSLEQNNSPLHF.

V usage is TRBV9 and J usage is TRBJ1-5, with D unclear. The CDR3 spans 13 residues. Looked up from germline, CDR1 is SGDLS and CDR2 is YYNGEE. The ends were cut back, 4 bases at V and 7 bases at J, with 12 bases in the middle. This CDR3 reads CASSPATGQPQHF. The CDR3 nucleotides read TGTGCCAGCAGCCCCGCGACGGGGCAGCCCCAGCATTTT. Drawing the rest from reference TRBV9 and TRBJ1-5, the complete variable domain is DSGVTQTPKHLITATGQRVTLRCSPRSGDLSVYWYQQSLDQGLQFLIQYYNGEERAKGNILERFSAQQFPDLHSELNLSSLELGDSALYFCASSPATGQPQHFGDGTRLSIL.

The rearrangement joins TRBV4-3 to TRBJ2-5; 11 positions agree with TRBD2. J was trimmed by 7 bases and V by 2 bases; bases with no gene match: 15. From germline, CDR1 is LGHNA and CDR2 YSLEER. This CDR3 has 18 residues. In DNA, the CDR3 is TGCGCCAGCAGCCAAATGGCCCAGGGTAGCGGGGGGGCAGGGACCCAGTACTTC. This translates into CASSQMAQGSGGAGTQYF.

This clone was counted once. The chain has TRBV19 and TRBJ1-2; possible D gene TRBD1, 6 bases. This CDR3 region has 14 residues. The V end lost 3 bases, the J end lost 4 bases, and 12 bases lay between the germline ends. CDR1 is LNHDA and CDR2 is SQIVND in the germline V gene (reference sequence). The CDR3 DNA sequence: TGTGCCAGTAGTATCTCAGGGGCCGCCTATGGCTACACCTTC. Translated: CASSISGAAYGYTF.

There are a few counts of this clone. CDR3 DNA: TGTGCCAGCAGCTTTATTAGCGGGGGGGGCTCCTACGAGCAGTACTTC. Residues: CASSFISGGGSYEQYF. The chain couples TRBV5-6 to TRBJ2-5; 11 bases map to TRBD2. The DNA end favors TRBJ2-7, so the J call may be wrong. The CDR3 length is 16 residues. The germline V gene encodes CDR1 SGHDT and CDR2 YYEEEE.

This clone has just a few counts. The CDR3 nucleotides read TGTGCCAGCAGTTATCTTTCGGGTGAAGCTTTCTTT. This sequence encodes CASSYLSGEAFF. J is TRBJ1-1 and V is TRBV27, with D unclear. This CDR3 is 12 amino acids long. Trimming shortened V by 4 bases and J by 7 bases, and 10 bases separated the two germline ends. Germline V CDR1 and CDR2: MNHEY, SMNVEV (reference sequence).

The genes are TRBV13 and TRBJ2-4, with a possible D match to TRBD1 (5 bases). V was clipped by 6 bases and J by 5 bases, with 11 bases between them. The CDR3 spans 13 residues. Germline lookup yields CDR1 PRHDT and CDR2 FYEKMQ (reference sequence). CDR3 coding DNA: TGTGCCAGCAGTGCAGGGATCCAAAACATTCAGTACTTC. Amino acid sequence: CASSAGIQNIQYF.

This clone has just a few counts. The chain combines TRBV5-4 with TRBJ2-5; 14 nucleotides match TRBD2. CDR3 length equals 16 residues. Germline assignment: CDR1 SGHNT and CDR2 YYREEE (reference sequence). Trimming took 3 bases from V and 6 from J; bases not matched to a gene: 7. The CDR3 protein is CASSYLTSGGGKTQYF. The DNA of the CDR3 is TGTGCCAGCAGCTATCTGACTAGCGGGGGGGGAAAGACCCAGTACTTC.

Details on this clone: The same CDR3 arises from other DNA sequences in this sample as well. The chain joins TRBV5-5 to TRBJ2-5; weak D call: TRBD2 (6 bases). Looked up from germline, CDR1 is SGHKS and CDR2 is YYEKEE (reference sequence). The CDR3 length is 11 residues. Trimming removed 3 bases from V and 7 bases from J, with 7 bases in between. As DNA, the CDR3 is TGTGCCAGCAGCTGGGGAGGGACCCAGTACTTC. Translated, it gives CASSWGGTQYF.

This chain uses TRBV11-2 with TRBJ2-2, with 10 positions matching TRBD2. With V trimmed by 4 bases and J by 7 bases, 12 bases remained unmatched. The length of the CDR3 is 17 residues. Germline-derived CDR1 and CDR2 are SGHAT and FQNNGV. CDR3 sequence reads: CASSSTSSGGALGELFF. Here the CDR3 DNA reads TGTGCCAGCAGCTCGACCTCCAGCGGGGGGGCTCTCGGGGAGCTGTTTTTT.

The chain carries TRBV15 and TRBJ2-5; 7 bases align to TRBD1. The J call may be in error: the DNA end matches TRBJ2-7 better. From germline, CDR1 is LNHNV and CDR2 YYDKDF (reference sequence). CDR3 length: 15 residues. The CDR3 DNA reads TGTGCCACCAGCAGAGGAGACAGGGCCACCTACGAGCAGTACTTC. Translating gives CATSRGDRATYEQYF.

This chain joins TRBV6-5 and TRBJ1-5; TRBD1 matches at 7 bases. The germline V gene has CDR1 MNHEY and CDR2 SVGAGI. This CDR3 contains 15 residues. V trimming: 2 bases; J trimming: 5 bases; junction bases outside the gene matches: 6. The CDR3 DNA follows: TGTGCCAGCAGTTACGGAGGGGGCGTTCATCAGCCCCAGCATTTT. Translated, it gives CASSYGGGVHQPQHF.

The rearrangement links TRBV5-6 to TRBJ2-5, with 11 nucleotides matching TRBD2. The assigned J gene may be wrong: the sequence end matches TRBJ2-7 better. Germline CDR1 reads SGHDT; CDR2 reads YYEEEE. CDR3 length equals 15 residues. The CDR3 DNA sequence: TGTGCCAGCAGTTTCGCCGGACTAGCGGGCTACGAGCAGTACTTC. Amino acids: CASSFAGLAGYEQYF.

The rearrangement joins TRBV6-4 to TRBJ2-6; the D gene is possibly TRBD1 (5 bases). Germline CDR1 is MRHNA and CDR2 is SNTAGT. This CDR3 comprises 15 residues. Trimming took 3 bases from V and 1 from J, leaving 7 bases between them. This CDR3 is CASSEAGSGANVLTF. CDR3 coding DNA: TGTGCCAGCAGTGAGGCAGGGTCTGGGGCCAACGTCCTGACTTTC.

This clone came up once. The chain recombines TRBV7-9 with TRBJ1-5, with 7 bases fitting TRBD1. The germline V gene encodes CDR1 SEHNR and CDR2 FQNEAQ (reference sequence). V dropped 0 bases and J dropped 6; count of bases not matched to a gene: 5. This CDR3 has 15 residues. CDR3 sequence: CASSLAGGAGQPQHF. CDR3 coding DNA: TGTGCCAGCAGCTTAGCAGGGGGCGCGGGTCAGCCCCAGCATTTT. Drawing the rest from reference TRBV7-9 and TRBJ1-5, the complete variable domain is DTGVSQNPRHKITKRGQNVTFRCDPISEHNRLYWYRQTLGQGPEFLTYFQNEAQLEKSRLLSDRFSAERPKGSFSTLEIQRTEQGDSAMYLCASSLAGGAGQPQHFGDGTRLSIL.

The sample holds a few counts of this clone. The V call is TRBV15, the J call TRBJ2-6; TRBD1 might be the D (6 bases). CDR3 length: 15 amino acids. CDR1 is LNHNV, CDR2 YYDKDF, per germline (reference sequence). Trimming cost V 0 bases and J 3 bases, with 6 bases left between them. The CDR3 nucleotides are TGTGCCACCAGCAGAGACAGGGGTGGGGCCAACGTCCTGACTTTC. Translated: CATSRDRGGANVLTF.

V and J are TRBV6-5 and TRBJ2-3; maybe TRBD2 (6 bases). The DNA end is more similar to TRBJ2-5, so the J call may be wrong. This CDR3 spans 13 amino acids. Germline-derived CDR1 and CDR2 are MNHEY and SVGAGI. CDR3 coding DNA: TGTGCCAGCAGGAAGGACGGGGGAGAGACCCAGTACTTC. Its translation is CASRKDGGETQYF.

Note on this clone: A junction boundary mismatches the germline segment, possibly from a read error. The chain uses TRBV5-4 and TRBJ2-1; D possibly corresponds to TRBD2 (6 bases). The germline V gene has CDR1 SGHNT and CDR2 YYREEE (reference sequence). The CDR3 sequence is 12 residues long. The CDR3, as DNA: TGTGCCAGCAGCAAGGACTACTATGAGCAGTTCTTC. Its protein product is CASSKDYYEQFF. Full variable domain (rest looked up from reference TRBV5-4 and TRBJ2-1): ETGVTQSPTHLIKTRGQQVTLRCSSQSGHNTVSWYQQALGQGPQFIFQYYREEENGRGNFPPRFSGLQFPNYSSELNVNALELDDSALYLCASSKDYYEQFFGPGTRLTVL.